This T cell receptor beta chain was sequenced for a study of blood T cells in healthy people across ages. Turning to this clonotype: Its cognate antigen is unknown.

PCR was performed a second time for about 7 to 12 cycles using a sample-barcoded 5' primer and a J-beta primer mix. TCRdb called the 5' RACE reads again in MiXCR, with one record for every CDR3 protein. The data contain 1.5 million or so distinct CDR3 sequences, roughly 45% of them singletons. V dropped 0 bases and J dropped 12 bases, with 9 bases sitting between them. From germline, CDR1 is SNHLY and CDR2 FYNNEI. This CDR3 spans 12 amino acids. Study results and limitations: Diversity estimates drawn from one million T cells were deemed underestimates.

The sequence derives from a woman in her late teens or twenties in good health. This rearrangement joins TRBV2 to TRBJ1-5; no firm D call. The sample consisted of blood. CDR3 bases: TGTGCCAGCAGTGAAGCGCGGTGGGGCCAGCATTTT. Translation: CASSEARWGQHF.